This entry lists 22 T cell receptor beta chains sequenced from one sample in a study of blood T cell repertoires in COVID-19 (dated by TCRdb to the early 2020s). The protocol used for the library was the immunoSEQ multiplex PCR assay. The clones in this table, taken by TCRdb from immuneACCESS, are in-frame only. Not every clone is retained; where verified, under half of the shortfall comes from an unresolved V gene, and the cause of the rest is unknown. For this sample the table gives approximately 270,000 clones, of which roughly 90% were detected only once. Jointly, the top ten make up 1.9% of the sample. Source material: PBMCs or T cells enriched from blood (not recorded which). The receptors come from a woman aged 55 to 70 who had recovered from COVID-19.

The V and J genes are TRBV9 and TRBJ2-3; TRBD2 matches at 8 bases. Trimming at V came to 4 bases and at J to 5 bases, leaving 12 bases not matched to a gene. Germline loops: CDR1 SGDLS, CDR2 YYNGEE. The CDR3 has 16 amino acids. In DNA, the CDR3 is TGTGCCAGCAGCCCCAGAGAGCGGGGGTTCGGAGATACGCAGTATTTT. It specifies CASSPRERGFGDTQYF.

This clone was detected once. V is TRBV5-1 and J is TRBJ1-2, with TRBD1 as a possible D gene (5 bases). Germline-derived CDR1 and CDR2 are SGHRS and YFSETQ. Trimming removed 3 bases at V and 4 bases at J, with 16 bases between. The CDR3 length is 15 residues. In DNA form, the CDR3 reads TGCGCCAGCAGCTCCCCGGCTCAGGGATCCTATGGCTACACCTTC. Residues: CASSSPAQGSYGYTF.

Here the CDR3 DNA reads TGTGCCAGCTTACTAGCGGGACCCCACGAGCAGTATTTT. This encodes CASLLAGPHEQYF. This chain links TRBV6-5 with TRBJ2-3; 10 bases fit TRBD2. Germline assignment: CDR1 MNHEY and CDR2 SVGAGI. J gave up 11 bases and V 8 bases, and 10 bases lay outside the gene matches. The CDR3 contains 13 residues.

The gene calls are TRBV6-4 and TRBJ2-1; 7 bases are shared with TRBD2. The germline V gene has CDR1 MRHNA and CDR2 SNTAGT. The V gene end was trimmed by 0 bases and the J gene end by 2 bases; junction bases not matched to a gene: 4. This CDR3 contains 16 residues. CDR3 DNA sequence: TGTGCCAGCAGTGACTCTGAGGGAGGGGCCTACAATGAGCAGTTCTTC. It codes for CASSDSEGGAYNEQFF.

J is TRBJ1-2 and V is TRBV27; 7 bases align to TRBD1. V lost 6 bases and J lost 3; bases outside the gene matches: 4. The CDR3 has 13 amino acids. Germline values: CDR1 MNHEY, CDR2 SMNVEV (reference sequence). The CDR3 here is CASRQTGYYGYTF. CDR3 bases: TGTGCCAGCAGACAGACAGGGTACTATGGCTACACCTTC.

The J gene is TRBJ1-2, the V gene TRBV6-2 or TRBV6-3, with 8 nucleotides matching TRBD1. After removal of 2 bases from V and 8 bases from J, the junction contained 4 bases not matched to a gene. The CDR3 has 13 amino acids. In germline, CDR1 is MNHEY, CDR2 SVGEGT. The CDR3 loop is CASSYTGDRGYTF. As DNA, the CDR3 is TGTGCCAGCAGTTACACAGGGGACAGGGGCTACACCTTC.

The chain links TRBV28 to TRBJ1-3; 8 bases map to TRBD1. The CDR3 loop spans 14 amino acids. Germline V CDR1 and CDR2: MDHEN, SYDVKM. J was trimmed by 2 bases and V by 8 bases; bases with no gene match: 5. CDR3 region: CASCSGGAGNTIYF. The CDR3 DNA is TGTGCCAGCTGCTCAGGGGGCGCTGGAAACACCATATATTTT.

In its sample, this clone was seen a few times. The rearrangement uses TRBV19 and TRBJ1-2; 8 nucleotides line up with TRBD1. V was pared by 5 bases and J by 3 bases, with 8 bases of the junction left unmatched. The CDR3 covers 15 residues. Germline CDR1 is LNHDA and CDR2 is SQIVND (reference sequence). Written as DNA, the CDR3 is TGTGCCAGTAGTCTTCCGGAGACAGGGGACTATGGCTACACCTTC. Its protein is CASSLPETGDYGYTF.

V gene TRBV5-1 combines with J gene TRBJ1-4, with TRBD1 matching over 9 bases. Per the germline V gene, CDR1 is SGHRS and CDR2 is YFSETQ. Unmatched junction bases numbered 6, after V lost 0 bases and J lost 0 bases. The CDR3 spans 18 residues. CDR3 DNA sequence: TGCGCCAGCAGCTTGGAGGGACAGGGAATAGCAACTAATGAAAAACTGTTTTTT. Translating gives CASSLEGQGIATNEKLFF.

The rearrangement joins TRBV23-1 to TRBJ2-2; TRBD1 might be the D (5 bases). TRBV23-1 is an ORF, and what it does is uncertain. This CDR3 is 17 amino acids long. Deletions cut 3 bases from V and 4 bases from J, with 18 bases between. CDR3 protein: CASSHLGAKRITGELFF. The DNA for the CDR3 is TGCGCCAGCAGTCACCTTGGGGCGAAGCGAATCACCGGGGAGCTGTTTTTT.

The chain uses TRBV6-6 and TRBJ1-5; no reliable D call. CDR3 length: 14 residues. V was cut by 6 bases and J by 9 bases, with 18 bases left in between. Germline lookup yields CDR1 MNHNY and CDR2 SVGAGI (reference sequence). CDR3 residues: CASSPLGEKTPQHF. The CDR3 bases are TGTGCCAGCAGCCCCCTCGGGGAAAAAACGCCCCAGCATTTT.

The sample holds a few counts of this clone. Other DNA sequences from this sample encode an identical CDR3 as well. The chain is built from TRBV5-1 and TRBJ1-5, with D maybe TRBD1 (6 bases). The CDR3 covers 14 residues. V lost 4 bases, J lost 3 bases, and 11 bases lay in between. Germline V gene data show CDR1 as SGHRS and CDR2 as YFSETQ. CDR3 in DNA: TGCGCCAGCAGCCTGGCAGGGGCCAATCAGCCCCAGCATTTT. Residues: CASSLAGANQPQHF.

The chain is built from TRBV28 and TRBJ2-7; TRBD2 matches 7 bases. The germline gives CDR1 MDHEN, CDR2 SYDVKM. The CDR3 loop spans 16 amino acids. With V trimmed by 5 bases and J by 2 bases, 12 bases remained unmatched. The CDR3 DNA is TGTGCCAGCAGTGGAGTAGCGGGCGGGCGGGCCTACGAGCAGTACTTC. Amino acid sequence: CASSGVAGGRAYEQYF.

The chain uses TRBV10-3 and TRBJ2-1; TRBD2 agrees at 8 bases. Per the germline V gene, CDR1 is ENHRY and CDR2 is SYGVKD. Trimming at V came to 11 bases and at J to 9 bases, leaving 21 bases not matched to a gene. CDR3 length: 16 amino acids. This CDR3 reads CASRSGGSGGRGEQFF. DNA for the CDR3: TGTGCCTCGAGGAGCGGGGGTTCCGGTGGGAGAGGTGAGCAGTTCTTC.

The V call is TRBV3-1 (or the pseudogene TRBV3-2), the J call TRBJ2-2; D is uncertain. The CDR3 is 15 residues long. Germline V gene data show CDR1 as LGHDT and CDR2 as YNNKEL (reference sequence). The V and J ends lost 4 bases and 0 bases respectively, with 9 bases between them. The CDR3 is CASSLRTANTGELFF. As DNA, the CDR3 is TGTGCCAGCAGCCTTCGCACTGCGAACACCGGGGAGCTGTTTTTT.

The chain employs TRBV4-1 and TRBJ1-4; D not resolved. This CDR3 has 13 amino acids. V was pared by 2 bases and J by 7 bases, with 8 bases between. CDR1 and CDR2 from the germline V gene are MGHRA and YSYEKL. CDR3 sequence reads: CASSQSMAEKLFF. The DNA of the CDR3 is TGCGCCAGCAGCCAATCGATGGCTGAAAAACTGTTTTTT.

This chain uses TRBV7-3 with TRBJ2-1; perhaps TRBD2 as D (6 bases). Germline-derived CDR1 and CDR2 are SGHTA and FQGTGA. V dropped 0 bases and J dropped 4 bases, with 10 bases sitting between them. The CDR3 is made up of 15 amino acids. The CDR3 spells CASSLTGTYYNEQFF. Here the CDR3 DNA reads TGTGCCAGCAGCTTAACGGGGACTTATTACAATGAGCAGTTCTTC.

Only a few counts were recorded for this clone. The gene calls are TRBV9 and TRBJ1-6; D is uncertain. This CDR3 contains 15 residues. CDR1 and CDR2 from the germline V gene are SGDLS and YYNGEE. V gave up 0 bases and J gave up 8 bases, with 12 bases separating them. The CDR3 region has the DNA TGTGCCAGCAGCGTAGCGGAGGGAGTCGATTCACCCCTCCACTTT. Its protein product is CASSVAEGVDSPLHF.

To note about this clone: An end of the junction differs from the germline gene, which may be a read error. This chain uses TRBV7-7 with TRBJ2-5, with 11 nucleotides matching TRBD2. This CDR3 contains 15 residues. Germline V gives CDR1 SSHAT, CDR2 FNYEAQ (reference sequence). CDR3 sequence (DNA): TGTGCTAGCAGCTTAGTAGCGGGGGGGCCTGAGACCCAGTACTTC. Protein product: CASSLVAGGPETQYF. The full variable domain, in which reference TRBV7-7 and TRBJ2-5 provide the parts outside the CDR3, is GAGVSQSPRYKVTKRGQDVTLRCDPISSHATLYWYQQALGQGPEFLTYFNYEAQPDKSGLPSDRFSAERPEGSISTLTIQRTEQRDSAMYRCASSLVAGGPETQYFGPGTRLLVL.

This clone was recorded a few times. The chain has TRBV28 and TRBJ2-1, with 7 positions matching TRBD1. After removal of 6 bases from V and 6 bases from J, the junction contained 26 bases not matched to a gene. The CDR3 is 20 residues long. Per germline, CDR1 MDHEN and CDR2 SYDVKM. The CDR3 bases are TGTGCCAGCAGCGCACGGCCGGGACAGAAAACCCCAGCTAATCCCAATGAGCAGTTCTTC. It encodes CASSARPGQKTPANPNEQFF.

The rearrangement uses TRBV11-2 and TRBJ2-7; TRBD2 matches at 7 bases. V shed 8 bases, J shed 2 bases, and the junction held 3 bases outside the gene matches. CDR3 size: 12 residues. Per germline, CDR1 SGHAT and CDR2 FQNNGV. CDR3 nucleotides: TGTGCCAGCCGAGCGGGGACCTACGAGCAGTACTTC. It specifies CASRAGTYEQYF.

The gene calls are TRBV7-3 and TRBJ2-3; D is unresolved. Trimming shortened V by 4 bases and J by 4 bases, and 9 bases separated the two germline ends. Germline CDR1 reads SGHTA; CDR2 reads FQGTGA. The CDR3 runs to 13 residues. CDR3 sequence: CASSSLLPDTQYF. The CDR3 DNA reads TGTGCCAGCAGCTCATTACTACCAGATACGCAGTATTTT. Drawing the rest from reference TRBV7-3 and TRBJ2-3, the complete variable domain is GAGVSQTPSNKVTEKGKYVELRCDPISGHTALYWYRQSLGQGPEFLIYFQGTGAADDSGLPNDRFFAVRPEGSVSTLKIQRTERGDSAVYLCASSSLLPDTQYFGPGTRLTVL.